Below, 32 T cell receptor beta chains from the same sample are listed, as sequenced in a study of blood T cell repertoires in COVID-19. The assay was immunoSEQ multiplex PCR, and TCRdb's table has in-frame clones only and misses some. The data show about 200,000 clones, with roughly 89% seen just once and under 7.5% held by the top ten. Sequencing was carried out using peripheral blood. The receptors here all came from a man aged 60 to 69 who had recovered from COVID-19.

A note on this clone: This same CDR3 is encoded by further DNA sequences in the sample. The J gene is TRBJ2-1, the V gene TRBV3-1 (or the pseudogene TRBV3-2); 11 bases line up with TRBD2. Germline V CDR1 and CDR2: LGHDT, YNNKEL (reference sequence). Unmatched junction bases numbered 6, after V lost 1 base and J lost 4 bases. CDR3 length: 17 amino acids. CDR3 sequence: CASSQGSGTSGYNEQFF. Written as DNA, the CDR3 is TGTGCCAGCAGCCAAGGGAGCGGGACTAGCGGTTACAATGAGCAGTTCTTC.

V is TRBV19 and J is TRBJ2-3; TRBD1 agrees at 9 bases. Trimming cost V 3 bases and J 7 bases; bases outside gene matches: 2. CDR3 size: 13 residues. Germline CDR1 and CDR2: LNHDA and SQIVND (reference sequence). The CDR3 protein is CASSMTGGNTQYF. The CDR3 DNA reads as TGTGCCAGTAGTATGACAGGGGGAAATACGCAGTATTTT.

The V gene is TRBV19, the J gene TRBJ2-1; 14 bases match TRBD2. Germline lookup yields CDR1 LNHDA and CDR2 SQIVND (reference sequence). The CDR3 is made up of 15 amino acids. Trimming cost V 5 bases and J 13 bases; bases outside gene matches: 10. The CDR3 nucleotides read TGTGCCAGTAGTCCGCCTGGGACTAGCGGGAGCGCCCAGTTCTTC. Protein sequence: CASSPPGTSGSAQFF.

In regard to this clone: A junction end diverges from the germline sequence, so it may reflect a read error. The chain recombines TRBV28 with TRBJ2-7, with TRBD2 identical over 13 bases. Germline V gene lookup returns CDR1 MDHEN and CDR2 SYDVKM. The CDR3 sequence is 16 residues long. CDR3 DNA sequence: TGTGCCAGCATCGATAGGACTAGCGGGAGCTCCCACGAGCAGTACTTC. As protein: CASIDRTSGSSHEQYF.

This rearrangement joins TRBV15 to TRBJ2-5; 11 bases map to TRBD2. With V trimmed by 3 bases and J by 2 bases, 2 bases remained unmatched. This CDR3 has 15 residues. Germline values: CDR1 LNHNV, CDR2 YYDKDF (reference sequence). In DNA, the CDR3 is TGTGCCACCAGCAGGGGACTAGCGGAACAAGAGACCCAGTACTTC. It yields the protein CATSRGLAEQETQYF. The whole variable domain, filled in from reference TRBV15 and TRBJ2-5, reads DAMVIQNPRYQVTQFGKPVTLSCSQTLNHNVMYWYQQKSSQAPKLLFHYYDKDFNNEADTPDNFQSRRPNTSFCFLDIRSPGLGDTAMYLCATSRGLAEQETQYFGPGTRLLVL.

The chain is built from TRBV9 and TRBJ1-3, with no clear D. V lost 1 base to trimming and J lost 4 bases, with 6 bases between them. The CDR3 is 13 amino acids. CDR1 is SGDLS, CDR2 YYNGEE, per germline. The CDR3 DNA is TGTGCCAGCAGCGTATCTTTGGGAAACACCATATATTTT. It translates to CASSVSLGNTIYF.

The CDR3 coding sequence is TGTGCCAGCGGGACAGTCATTATTGAGCAGTTCTTC. This translates into CASGTVIIEQFF. The gene calls are TRBV28 and TRBJ2-1; 7 bases match TRBD1. The CDR3 sequence is 12 residues long. Germline V gene data show CDR1 as MDHEN and CDR2 as SYDVKM. Trimming cost V 8 bases and J 9 bases; bases outside gene matches: 7.

This chain uses TRBV7-2 with TRBJ2-2; 7 nucleotides line up with TRBD2. This CDR3 region has 14 residues. CDR1 is SGHTA, CDR2 FQGNSA, per germline. The ends lost 1 base at V and 5 bases at J; junction bases unmatched: 1. The CDR3 loop is CASSLVSGTGELFF. The CDR3 bases are TGTGCCAGCAGCTTAGTTAGCGGGACCGGGGAGCTGTTTTTT.

This chain uses TRBV24-1 with TRBJ2-1, with TRBD1 matching 7 bases. The V gene end was trimmed by 6 bases and the J gene end by 4 bases; junction bases not matched to a gene: 5. The V gene's germline CDR1 is KGHDR and CDR2 SFDVKD. This CDR3 has 14 residues. CDR3 sequence: CATSTTGRYNEQFF. The CDR3 DNA reads as TGTGCCACCAGTACGACAGGGCGTTACAATGAGCAGTTCTTC.

The chain links TRBV10-3 to TRBJ2-3; 16 nucleotides align to TRBD2. From germline, CDR1 is ENHRY and CDR2 SYGVKD. The CDR3 contains 17 residues. V was clipped by 11 bases and J by 3 bases; unmatched bases: 11. CDR3 coding DNA: TGTGCCGCCGCGCCCGGGACTAGCGGGGGGGCGACAGATACGCAGTATTTT. It is translated as CAAAPGTSGGATDTQYF.

The chain joins TRBV27 to TRBJ1-1, with TRBD1 matching over 8 bases. CDR3 length equals 16 residues. The germline gives CDR1 MNHEY, CDR2 SMNVEV (reference sequence). V shed 5 bases, J shed 0 bases, and the junction held 8 bases outside the gene matches. DNA of the CDR3: TGTGCCAGCAGTAGACAGGGGTCGTTCATGAACACTGAAGCTTTCTTT. Its protein product is CASSRQGSFMNTEAFF.

V and J are TRBV7-9 and TRBJ1-2; D may be TRBD1 (6 bases). V lost 0 bases and J lost 14, with 19 bases in between. The CDR3 sequence is 14 residues long. CDR1 and CDR2 from the germline V gene are SEHNR and FQNEAQ (reference sequence). The CDR3 sequence is CASSLALAPWGRTF. CDR3 sequence (DNA): TGTGCCAGCAGCTTAGCGTTAGCTCCCTGGGGGCGGACCTTC.

This sequence joins TRBV6-5 and TRBJ2-7, with D maybe TRBD2 (6 bases). CDR3 size: 14 residues. CDR1 and CDR2 (germline): MNHEY, SVGAGI. Trimming took off 6 bases at V and 2 bases at J, with 14 bases between the two ends. This chain's CDR3 is CASSPRDLPYEQYF. For the CDR3, the DNA is TGTGCCAGCAGCCCCCGGGACTTACCCTACGAGCAGTACTTC.

CDR3 protein: CASSTGLAGVAEQFF. The CDR3 bases are TGTGCCAGCAGCACGGGACTAGCGGGAGTGGCTGAGCAGTTCTTC. The genes are TRBV14 and TRBJ2-1; 14 bases map to TRBD2. Per germline, CDR1 SGHDN and CDR2 FVKESK. The CDR3 has 15 amino acids. V shed 5 bases, J shed 9 bases, and the junction held 6 bases outside the gene matches.

The V call is TRBV6-1, the J call TRBJ2-6; D is perhaps TRBD2 (6 bases). This CDR3 spans 17 amino acids. CDR1 MNHNS and CDR2 SASEGT come from the germline V gene. V was cut by 4 bases and J by 0 bases, with 13 bases left in between. The CDR3 here is CASSAPSAISGANVLTF. CDR3 bases: TGTGCCAGCAGTGCCCCTAGCGCAATCTCTGGGGCCAACGTCCTGACTTTC.

This chain joins TRBV7-2 and TRBJ2-5; D is perhaps TRBD2 (6 bases). This CDR3 is built from 14 residues. Germline CDR1 reads SGHTA; CDR2 reads FQGNSA. V was clipped by 0 bases and J by 4 bases, with 9 bases between them. The DNA for the CDR3 is TGTGCCAGCAGCTTAGCGGGAGGTGCAGAGACCCAGTACTTC. This sequence encodes CASSLAGGAETQYF.

The CDR3 nucleotides are TGTGCCAGTAGTATAGAACTTAGGGGACAGCCCCAGCATTTT. Its protein product is CASSIELRGQPQHF. This rearrangement joins TRBV19 to TRBJ1-5, with a possible D match to TRBD1 (5 bases). CDR3 length: 14 residues. Trimming cost V 0 bases and J 7 bases, with 10 bases left between them. Germline CDR1 is LNHDA and CDR2 is SQIVND (reference sequence). Combining the CDR3 with reference TRBV19 and TRBJ1-5 gives the whole variable domain DGGITQSPKYLFRKEGQNVTLSCEQNLNHDAMYWYRQDPGQGLRLIYYSQIVNDFQKGDIAEGYSVSREKKESFPLTVTSAQKNPTAFYLCASSIELRGQPQHFGDGTRLSIL.

J is TRBJ2-1 and V is TRBV5-4, with TRBD2 matching over 8 bases. The germline gives CDR1 SGHNT, CDR2 YYREEE (reference sequence). The CDR3 has 14 residues. J lost 2 bases, V lost 2 bases, and 0 bases had no gene match. This chain's CDR3 is CASSFGGAYNEQFF. CDR3 nucleotides: TGTGCCAGCAGCTTCGGGGGGGCCTACAATGAGCAGTTCTTC.

The rearrangement uses TRBV28 and TRBJ1-2; TRBD1 aligns across 7 bases. The CDR3 runs to 13 residues. V trimming: 6 bases; J trimming: 0 bases; junction bases outside the gene matches: 1. Looked up from germline, CDR1 is MDHEN and CDR2 is SYDVKM. CDR3 protein: CASSGTANYGYTF. The CDR3 DNA follows: TGTGCCAGCAGCGGGACAGCTAACTATGGCTACACCTTC.

The rearrangement joins TRBV11-2 to TRBJ2-5, with D possibly matching TRBD1 (6 bases). Trimming left V 3 bases short and J 4 bases short, with 15 bases between. The CDR3 consists of 15 residues. CDR1 is SGHAT, CDR2 FQNNGV, per germline. CDR3 nucleotide sequence: TGTGCCAGCAGCTTCCCCAGGGGTGGGGGAGAGACCCAGTACTTC. Translation: CASSFPRGGGETQYF.

This sequence joins TRBV6-5 and TRBJ1-6, with 8 nucleotides matching TRBD1. After removal of 6 bases from V and 10 bases from J, the junction contained 8 bases not matched to a gene. The germline V gene has CDR1 MNHEY and CDR2 SVGAGI. CDR3 length: 14 residues. The DNA for the CDR3 is TGTGCCAGCAGGGGGACAGGAACGACGTCACCCCTCCACTTT. Its translation: CASRGTGTTSPLHF.

The V call is TRBV24-1, the J call TRBJ2-3; 8 positions match TRBD2. Germline V gene data show CDR1 as KGHDR and CDR2 as SFDVKD. The length of the CDR3 is 14 residues. With 7 bases clipped from V and 3 bases from J, the junction kept 5 bases outside the gene matches. CDR3 DNA sequence: TGTGCCACCAGCCCCGGGGGGGGGACAGATACGCAGTATTTT. Translation: CATSPGGGTDTQYF.

Only one count was recorded for this clone. The chain links TRBV29-1 to TRBJ2-7; 7 nucleotides line up with TRBD2. Trimming took 1 base from V and 4 from J; bases not matched to a gene: 7. This CDR3 has 14 residues. Germline-derived CDR1 and CDR2 are SQVTM and ANQGSEA. The CDR3 sequence is CSVEGGEGGYEQYF. The DNA of the CDR3 is TGCAGCGTTGAAGGGGGGGAGGGCGGTTACGAGCAGTACTTC.

J is TRBJ1-2 and V is TRBV6-5, with D perhaps matching TRBD1 (5 bases). Germline CDR1 is MNHEY and CDR2 is SVGAGI. The CDR3 extends over 12 amino acids. The V and J ends lost 4 bases and 6 bases respectively, with 9 bases between them. The CDR3 DNA reads as TGTGCCAGCAGTTCTGGGACTCATGGCTACACCTTC. Protein sequence: CASSSGTHGYTF.

The V call is TRBV7-2, the J call TRBJ1-1; D unclear. With 1 base removed from V and 8 bases from J, the gap between germline ends came to 11 bases. The CDR3 runs 13 residues. Germline V CDR1 and CDR2: SGHTA, FQGNSA. CDR3 DNA sequence: TGTGCCAGCAGCTTAGTATCACGGGGAGAAGCTTTCTTT. Translation gives CASSLVSRGEAFF.

The gene calls are TRBV24-1 and TRBJ2-5, with 12 bases that match TRBD2. V trimming: 5 bases; J trimming: 5 bases; junction bases outside the gene matches: 8. This CDR3 has 16 amino acids. Germline values: CDR1 KGHDR, CDR2 SFDVKD. This chain's CDR3 is CATSVTTSGSRETQYF. CDR3 coding DNA: TGTGCCACCAGTGTCACGACTAGCGGGAGCCGGGAGACCCAGTACTTC.

The CDR3 here is CASSSDPGGSGGNTIYF. DNA for the CDR3: TGTGCCAGCAGCTCGGACCCAGGGGGTAGTGGGGGAAACACCATATATTTT. The chain recombines TRBV5-4 with TRBJ1-3, with 7 bases aligning to TRBD1. CDR1 is SGHNT and CDR2 is YYREEE in the germline V gene (reference sequence). The CDR3 extends over 17 amino acids. Trimming took 3 bases from V and 4 from J; bases not matched to a gene: 13. The entire variable domain, with the rest obtained from reference TRBV5-4 and TRBJ1-3, is as follows: ETGVTQSPTHLIKTRGQQVTLRCSSQSGHNTVSWYQQALGQGPQFIFQYYREEENGRGNFPPRFSGLQFPNYSSELNVNALELDDSALYLCASSSDPGGSGGNTIYFGEGSWLTVV.

This clone was counted a single time. This chain joins TRBV5-1 and TRBJ2-2, with TRBD1 matching over 7 bases. The V and J ends lost 8 bases and 3 bases, in that order; junction bases with no gene match: 7. Per germline, CDR1 SGHRS and CDR2 YFSETQ. This CDR3 comprises 14 residues. The CDR3 here is CASSGTVDTGELFF. DNA of the CDR3: TGCGCCAGTTCCGGGACAGTGGACACCGGGGAGCTGTTTTTT.

This rearrangement joins TRBV19 to TRBJ2-7, with TRBD1 matching over 11 bases. Germline V gene sequence: CDR1 LNHDA, CDR2 SQIVND (reference sequence). With V trimmed by 8 bases and J by 5 bases, 8 bases remained unmatched. The CDR3 totals 14 residues. The CDR3 nucleotides are TGTGCCAGTGCCCGGGACAGGGGGTCTCACGAGCAGTACTTC. Protein sequence: CASARDRGSHEQYF.

DNA for the CDR3: TGTGCCAGCAGTTACCTGGGGACAGGGGACTACGAGCAGTACTTC. This translates into CASSYLGTGDYEQYF. The chain uses TRBV6-5 and TRBJ2-7; 10 bases are shared with TRBD1. Trimming removed 2 bases from V and 3 bases from J; junction bases left unmatched: 4. The CDR3 is made up of 15 amino acids. Germline CDR1 reads MNHEY; CDR2 reads SVGAGI.

The J gene is TRBJ2-7, the V gene TRBV7-9, with 8 bases identical to TRBD1. Germline V lookup: CDR1 SEHNR, CDR2 FQNEAQ (reference sequence). This CDR3 region has 13 residues. V was clipped by 8 bases and J by 2 bases; unmatched bases: 5. CDR3 DNA: TGTGCCAGCGCCGGGACAGGAACCTACGAGCAGTACTTC. Translation: CASAGTGTYEQYF.

V gene TRBV11-2 combines with J gene TRBJ1-3, with a weak D call TRBD1 (6 bases). The germline V gene has CDR1 SGHAT and CDR2 FQNNGV. This CDR3 spans 15 amino acids. The V end lost 10 bases, the J end lost 2 bases, and 18 bases lay between the germline ends. CDR3 residues: CATLGNRTAGNTIYF. CDR3 sequence (DNA): TGTGCCACCCTAGGGAACAGGACAGCTGGAAACACCATATATTTT.